The T cell receptor (beta chain) described here comes from a study of blood T cells in healthy people across ages. A second PCR, run for roughly 7 to 12 cycles, used a sample-barcoded 5' primer plus a J-beta primer mix. TCRdb analysed the 5' RACE reads with MiXCR anew, one entry per CDR3 protein. The sample shows about 1 million distinct CDR3 sequences, around 45% of them seen only once. This CDR3 has 13 residues. The germline CDR1 and CDR2 sequences are ENHRY and SYGVKD. The junction had 4 bases not matched to a gene; V was cut back by 8 bases and J by 0 bases. This clonotype was detected only a few times.

The chain uses TRBV10-3 and TRBJ2-7; 7 bases are shared with TRBD1. The source of this sequence is an older woman in good health. Sequencing was performed on blood. CDR3 nucleotide sequence: TGTGCCATCCAACAGGGGAGCTCCTACGAGCAGTACTTC. This translates into CAIQQGSSYEQYF.